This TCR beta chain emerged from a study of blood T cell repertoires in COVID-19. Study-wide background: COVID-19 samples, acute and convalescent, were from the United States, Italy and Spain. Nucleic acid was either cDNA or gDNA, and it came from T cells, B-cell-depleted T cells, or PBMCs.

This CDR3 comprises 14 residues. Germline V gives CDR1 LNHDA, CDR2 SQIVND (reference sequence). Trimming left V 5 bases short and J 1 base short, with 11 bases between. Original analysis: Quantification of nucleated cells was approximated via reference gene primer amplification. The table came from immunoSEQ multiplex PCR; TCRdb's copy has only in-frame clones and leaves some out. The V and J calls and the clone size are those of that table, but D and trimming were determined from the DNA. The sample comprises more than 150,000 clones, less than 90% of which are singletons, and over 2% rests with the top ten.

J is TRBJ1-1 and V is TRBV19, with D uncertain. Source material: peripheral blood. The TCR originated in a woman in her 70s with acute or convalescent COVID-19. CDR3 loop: CASSPRSANTEAFF. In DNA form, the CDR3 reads TGTGCCAGTAGTCCGCGGTCTGCGAACACTGAAGCTTTCTTT. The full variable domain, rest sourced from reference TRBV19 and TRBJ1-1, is DGGITQSPKYLFRKEGQNVTLSCEQNLNHDAMYWYRQDPGQGLRLIYYSQIVNDFQKGDIAEGYSVSREKKESFPLTVTSAQKNPTAFYLCASSPRSANTEAFFGQGTRLTVV.